One and the same sample provided the 10 T cell receptor beta chains below, sequenced in a study of OX40 agonist ivuxolimab in advanced cancers. Assay: immunoSEQ multiplex PCR; the TCRdb copy retains only in-frame clones and omits some. The sample has over 60,000 clones; 75% to 90% are singletons. The input for sequencing was CD4+ or CD8+ T cells sorted from blood, taken in a trial of the OX40 agonist ivuxolimab. These receptors came from an adult with an advanced solid tumor such as melanoma, head and neck, liver or kidney cancer.

In its sample, this clone was seen once. The rearrangement uses TRBV5-3 and TRBJ2-7; D is unclear. TRBV5-3 counts as an open reading frame of uncertain function. The V gene lost 4 bases and the J gene lost 2 bases, with 10 bases spanning the gap. CDR3 length equals 13 residues. The CDR3 protein is CARSAGPPYEQYF. The CDR3 region has the DNA TGTGCCAGAAGCGCCGGACCTCCCTACGAGCAGTACTTC.

This rearrangement joins TRBV28 to TRBJ1-2, with D uncertain. The V end lost 2 bases, the J end lost 8 bases, and 6 bases lay between the germline ends. CDR1 is MDHEN, CDR2 SYDVKM, per germline. The CDR3 is made up of 11 amino acids. CDR3 DNA: TGTGCCAGCAGTTTAGATTGGGGCTACACCTTC. Encoded protein: CASSLDWGYTF.

DNA of the CDR3: TGCGCCAGCAGCCAAGTCGGGACTAGCGGGAGGGCAGATACGCAGTATTTT. Residues: CASSQVGTSGRADTQYF. The gene calls are TRBV4-1 and TRBJ2-3; 16 bases are shared with TRBD2. CDR3 length: 17 amino acids. After removal of 1 base from V and 4 bases from J, the junction contained 2 bases not matched to a gene. Germline V gene data show CDR1 as MGHRA and CDR2 as YSYEKL.

This clone was seen a single time. The chain combines TRBV7-5 with TRBJ2-3; the table's D call, TRBD1, has no DNA check behind it. TRBV7-5 is a pseudogene. This CDR3 has 15 residues. In DNA form, the CDR3 reads TGTGCCAGAAGCTTATGCAGAACCCACACAGATACGCAGTATTTT. This translates into CARSLCRTHTDTQYF.

The rearrangement links TRBV7-9 to TRBJ2-3; TRBD1 agrees at 8 bases. J gave up 4 bases and V 5 bases, and 2 bases lay outside the gene matches. Germline assignment: CDR1 SEHNR and CDR2 FQNEAQ (reference sequence). This CDR3 region has 13 residues. DNA for the CDR3: TGTGCCAGCAGCGGACAGGGCCCAGATACGCAGTATTTT. Protein sequence: CASSGQGPDTQYF.

The genes are TRBV7-9 and TRBJ1-1; D remains unclear. The CDR3 consists of 12 residues. Germline CDR1 is SEHNR and CDR2 is FQNEAQ (reference sequence). V gave up 8 bases and J gave up 5 bases, with 12 bases separating them. CDR3 sequence (DNA): TGTGCCAGCGAGGACGAAGGTACTGAAGCTTTCTTT. It is translated as CASEDEGTEAFF.

The chain is built from TRBV7-9 and TRBJ1-4, with D perhaps matching TRBD1 (5 bases). There are 16 residues in the CDR3. V lost 1 base and J 5 bases, leaving 14 bases between the germline ends. From germline, CDR1 is SEHNR and CDR2 FQNEAQ (reference sequence). For the CDR3, the DNA is TGTGCCAGCAGCTTAGGGGACGGGCCTCAAAATGAAAAACTGTTTTTT. As protein: CASSLGDGPQNEKLFF.

This chain links TRBV6-1 with TRBJ2-1; TRBD2 matches 7 bases. Trimming took 6 bases from V and 2 from J; bases not matched to a gene: 4. Germline lookup yields CDR1 MNHNS and CDR2 SASEGT. The CDR3 loop spans 14 amino acids. For the CDR3, the DNA is TGTGCCAGCAGCGCTAGCGGAGCCTACAATGAGCAGTTCTTC. This codes for CASSASGAYNEQFF.

The rearrangement joins TRBV7-2 to TRBJ1-2, with D maybe TRBD1 (6 bases). Germline V CDR1 and CDR2: SGHTA, FQGNSA. This CDR3 spans 14 amino acids. The V end lost 1 base, the J end lost 7 bases, and 13 bases lay between the germline ends. CDR3 amino acids: CASSLGTGSSGYTF. As DNA, the CDR3 is TGTGCCAGCAGCTTAGGAACAGGGTCGAGTGGCTACACCTTC.

The chain couples TRBV30 to TRBJ2-7; maybe TRBD2 (6 bases). The CDR3 length is 12 residues. V dropped 5 bases and J dropped 2 bases, with 10 bases sitting between them. In germline, CDR1 is GTSNPN, CDR2 SVGIG (reference sequence). CDR3 sequence: CAWGTSTYEQYF. CDR3 bases: TGTGCCTGGGGGACTTCCACCTACGAGCAGTACTTC.